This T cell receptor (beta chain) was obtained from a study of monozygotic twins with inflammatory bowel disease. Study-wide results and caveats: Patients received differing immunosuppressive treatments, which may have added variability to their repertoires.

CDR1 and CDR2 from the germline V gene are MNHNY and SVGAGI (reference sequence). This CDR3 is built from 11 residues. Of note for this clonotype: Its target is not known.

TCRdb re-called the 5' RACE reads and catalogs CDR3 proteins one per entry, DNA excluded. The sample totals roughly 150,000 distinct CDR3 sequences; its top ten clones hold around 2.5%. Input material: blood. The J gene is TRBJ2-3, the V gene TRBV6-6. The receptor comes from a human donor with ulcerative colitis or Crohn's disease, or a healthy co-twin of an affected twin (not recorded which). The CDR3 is CASLGLDTQYF.